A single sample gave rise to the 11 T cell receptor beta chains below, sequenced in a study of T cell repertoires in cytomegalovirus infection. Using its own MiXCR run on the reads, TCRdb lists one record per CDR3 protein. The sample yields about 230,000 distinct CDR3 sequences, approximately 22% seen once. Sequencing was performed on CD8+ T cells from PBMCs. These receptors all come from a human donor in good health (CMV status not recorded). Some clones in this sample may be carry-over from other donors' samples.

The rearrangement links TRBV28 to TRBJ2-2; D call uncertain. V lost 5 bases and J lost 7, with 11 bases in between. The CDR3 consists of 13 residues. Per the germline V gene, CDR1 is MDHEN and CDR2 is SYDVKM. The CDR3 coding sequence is TGTGCCAGCAGTAATAGTTTGGGCGGGGAGCTGTTTTTT. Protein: CASSNSLGGELFF.

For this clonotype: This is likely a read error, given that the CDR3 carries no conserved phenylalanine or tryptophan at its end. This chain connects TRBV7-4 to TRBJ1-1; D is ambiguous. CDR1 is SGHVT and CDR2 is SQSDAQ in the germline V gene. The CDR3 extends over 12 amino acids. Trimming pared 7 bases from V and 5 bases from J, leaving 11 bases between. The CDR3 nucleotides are TGTGCCAGCACCCCACTTGGGACTGAAGCTTTCTAT. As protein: CASTPLGTEAFY.

The CDR3 spells CASSGSGTTGEQYF. The DNA for the CDR3 is TGTGCCAGCAGCGGGTCGGGGACTACCGGCGAGCAGTACTTC. This sequence joins TRBV7-9 and TRBJ2-7; TRBD2 matches at 7 bases. Losses at the gene ends were 5 bases for V and 6 bases for J; bases not matched to a gene: 10. The CDR3 spans 14 residues. Germline V gene data show CDR1 as SEHNR and CDR2 as FQNEAQ (reference sequence).

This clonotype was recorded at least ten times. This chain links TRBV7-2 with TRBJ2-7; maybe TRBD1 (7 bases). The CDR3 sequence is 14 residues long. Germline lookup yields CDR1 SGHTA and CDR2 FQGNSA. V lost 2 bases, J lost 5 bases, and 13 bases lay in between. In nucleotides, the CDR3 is TGTGCCAGCAGCTTAATCGGAGGGGGCAACGAGCAGTACTTC. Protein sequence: CASSLIGGGNEQYF.

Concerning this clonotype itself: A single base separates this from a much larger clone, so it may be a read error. For the CDR3, the DNA is TGTGTCAGCAGCGTCAGCTCCTACGAGCAGTACTTC. As protein: CVSSVSSYEQYF. The chain uses TRBV7-2 and TRBJ2-7, with unresolved D. CDR1 and CDR2 from the germline V gene are SGHTA and FQGNSA. The CDR3 covers 12 residues.

CDR3 loop: CASSLSRGGTDTQYF. The CDR3 DNA reads as TGTGCCAGCAGCCTCAGCAGGGGGGGCACAGATACGCAGTATTTT. J is TRBJ2-3 and V is TRBV7-8; D perhaps matches TRBD1 (7 bases). CDR3 length: 15 amino acids. V lost 5 bases and J lost 1, with 13 bases in between. Germline CDR1 SGHVS, CDR2 FQNEAQ.

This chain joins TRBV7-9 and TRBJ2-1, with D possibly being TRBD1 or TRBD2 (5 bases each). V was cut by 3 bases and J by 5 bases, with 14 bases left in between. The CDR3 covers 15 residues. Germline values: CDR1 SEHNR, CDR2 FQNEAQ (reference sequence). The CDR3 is CASSFGTPRDNEQFF. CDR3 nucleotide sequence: TGTGCCAGCAGCTTTGGGACCCCCAGGGACAATGAGCAGTTCTTC.

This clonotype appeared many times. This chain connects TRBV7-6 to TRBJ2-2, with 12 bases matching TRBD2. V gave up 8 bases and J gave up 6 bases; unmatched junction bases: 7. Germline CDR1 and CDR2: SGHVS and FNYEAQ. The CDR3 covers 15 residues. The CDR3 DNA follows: TGTGCCAGCCTAAGACTAGCGGGGGAGGCCGGGGAGCTGTTTTTT. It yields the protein CASLRLAGEAGELFF.

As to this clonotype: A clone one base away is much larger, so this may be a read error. The chain's CDR3 is CASSDLSTGSNQSQHF. The CDR3 bases are TGTGCCAGCAGTGACCTCTCGACAGGTAGCAATCAGTCCCAGCATTTT. The chain employs TRBV12-3 or TRBV12-4 and TRBJ1-5, with D possibly matching TRBD1 (6 bases). The CDR3 extends over 16 amino acids.

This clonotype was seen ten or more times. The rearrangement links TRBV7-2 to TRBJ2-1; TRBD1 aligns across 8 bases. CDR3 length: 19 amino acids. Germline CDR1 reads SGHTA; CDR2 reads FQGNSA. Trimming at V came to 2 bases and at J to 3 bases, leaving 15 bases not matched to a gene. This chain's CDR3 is CASSLFLSRGHVYYNEQFF. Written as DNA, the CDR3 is TGTGCCAGCAGCTTATTTCTCTCCAGGGGGCACGTCTACTACAATGAGCAGTTCTTC.

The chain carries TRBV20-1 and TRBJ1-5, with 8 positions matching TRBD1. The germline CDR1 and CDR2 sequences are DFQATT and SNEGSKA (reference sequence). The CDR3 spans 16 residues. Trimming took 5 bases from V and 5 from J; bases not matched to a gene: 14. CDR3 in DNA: TGCAGTGCTCACACCTGGGGGCAGGGGGCGTATCAGCCCCAGCATTTT. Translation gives CSAHTWGQGAYQPQHF.